This T cell receptor (beta chain) was sequenced for a study of shared clonotypes between healthy human individuals (TCRdb year 2020). About the full investigation: A couple of women and a few men aged 18 to 49 years were included in the cohort. The study deeply sequenced blood TCR repertoires of 5 or 6 healthy adults to estimate repertoire size and the extent of clonotype sharing between individuals. Each donor's leukapheresis produced roughly between roughly 0.85 and 9 billion PBMCs. To increase sequencing depth and limit assay-specific biases, TCR repertoire library preparation and sequencing were carried out by different laboratories using diverse techniques. Per donor, three plates each were used for CD4 naive and CD4 memory, two for CD8 naive, and one for CD8 memory. Paper-wide results and their limitations: Across several donors, approximately 5% of naive CD4, roughly 3.4% of naive CD8, 2% to 2.5% of memory CD4, and about 0.4% of memory CD8 clonotypes were shared. Only blood was sampled, and tissue TCR repertoires likely differ from those in blood. Naive subsets generally had larger estimated clonotype richness than memory subsets did. Incomplete sequencing was indicated by rarefaction of sorted-subset datasets, despite the large sequencing depth. Because the study included only a small number of donors, the genetic and exposure-history diversity represented was limited. Clonotypes shared by all four sorted-subset donors showed higher generation probabilities than non-shared clonotypes. Pairwise subsampling indicated that sequencing depth was expected to affect the degree of clonotype sharing among donors.

For this clone: Its binding antigen is unknown. No base quality information exists; no much larger clone differs at one position.

Donors were healthy HIV-negative adults with no recently reported acute infections or vaccinations. Every donor was a Caucasian adult living in Nashville, Tennessee, USA. CD4+ T cells were enriched by magnetic negative selection, after which naive cells were positively selected on CD45RA and the negative fraction was taken as the memory subset. Blood was collected by leukapheresis, and PBMCs were isolated by Ficoll-Histopaque density gradient centrifugation and then cryopreserved in liquid nitrogen vapor phase. Analytical flow cytometry was used to check the purity and quantity of each magnetically sorted T cell population. Genomic DNA was isolated from each sorted fraction and quantified by UV absorbance on a Nanodrop 2000c. Using the deep immunoSEQ assay, multiplex PCR amplified TCR CDR3 regions from genomic DNA. For each cell subset, the extracted genomic DNA was distributed evenly across all wells of several immunoSEQ 96-well plates, and each plate served as one replicate. Each replicate PCR for sorted subsets received around 0.2 ug genomic DNA, equal to about 30,000 T cell genomes. Purified libraries were measured with a Qubit 3.0 fluorometer, size-checked on a Bioanalyzer 2100, and measured again with the KAPA Library Quantification kit. Every immunoSEQ 96-well plate was sequenced on a separate single-read 150-cycle Illumina NextSeq 550 flow cell. Concerning the study's data processing: Because the immunoSEQ output held only junctional sequences and lacked quality scores, the filtering could not match the filtering applied to full-length reads. To assign V/J genes and CDR3, sequences were annotated against IMGT germline references using PyIR, a Python wrapper for IgBLAST v1.9. Any read was removed if the V/J assignment was weak (E-value above 1e-6), the CDR3 was missing, or the read contained stop codons, out-of-frame junctions, or ambiguous translated residues. V3J clonotypes were defined by identical inferred V gene, J gene, and CDR3 amino acid sequence. Percentage overlap between repertoires was calculated by dividing the number of shared unique clonotypes by the size of the smaller repertoire. Richness of each repertoire was evaluated using RTK rarefaction, the Chao1 estimator, and Recon v2.1 estimates of unobserved clonotypes. Generation probabilities for all TCRbeta clonotypes obtained by the gDNA method from a handful of donors were computed using OLGA. Imported from immuneACCESS, the table was reduced by TCRdb to in-frame sequences with V and J called. These copies leave out some clones; in studies compared against another copy, an unresolved V gene accounts for under half, and the cause of the remainder is not known. V and J calls and clone size follow that table, whereas D and trimming were derived from the DNA. This sample is represented by about 1 million clones; about 74% of them were singletons. The top ten constitute roughly 1.5% of the sample.

CDR1 and CDR2 (LGHNA, YSLEER) derive from the germline V gene. The junction shows trimming of 8 bases on V and 5 bases on J, plus 15 bases between the germline ends. Including the terminal cysteine and phenylalanine, the CDR3 comprises 14 residues. The read is trimmed to its CDR3 DNA, 42 bases read in frame from base 1. Specimen: memory CD4+ T cells sorted from blood. What this sample's cell subset or site label stands for: CD45RA-negative fraction. The receptor's source is a man aged 18 to 35 in good health. This sequence uses TRBV4-3 and TRBJ2-2; a confident D gene designation cannot be given. The bases are TGCGCCAGCGGAGTACGACTTAATACCGGGGAGCTGTTTTTT. This encodes CASGVRLNTGELFF.